The 8 T cell receptor beta chains listed next were all sequenced from one sample in a study of blood T cells in healthy people across ages. The second PCR ran about 6 to 11 cycles with a sample-barcoded 5' primer and J-beta primers. TCRdb re-derived calls from the 5' RACE reads in MiXCR, one entry per CDR3 protein. The top ten clones hold over 20% of a sample with hundreds of thousands of distinct CDR3 sequences, 55% to 70% of them seen once. Sequenced sample: blood. These receptors came from a man younger than 45 in good health.

This clonotype was seen just once. The rearrangement uses TRBV12-3 or TRBV12-4 and TRBJ1-1; 10 bases are shared with TRBD1. Trimming took 7 bases from V and 5 from J; bases not matched to a gene: 7. The CDR3 is made up of 14 amino acids. Here the CDR3 reads CASTTGQGGTEAFF. CDR3 DNA: TGTGCCAGCACCACTGGACAGGGGGGTACTGAAGCTTTCTTT.

The chain recombines TRBV18 with TRBJ2-5; D ambiguous. CDR1 is KGHSH, CDR2 LQKENI, per germline. V was pared by 3 bases and J by 11 bases, with 22 bases between. The CDR3 is made up of 15 amino acids. The CDR3 DNA is TGTGCCAGCTCACCTAGTAACCAGCCCCGCAATGAGCAGTACTTC. Translating it yields CASSPSNQPRNEQYF.

This chain joins TRBV13 and TRBJ2-1; 7 bases fit TRBD1. V dropped 5 bases and J dropped 10; count of bases not matched to a gene: 11. The length of the CDR3 is 14 residues. Germline V gives CDR1 PRHDT, CDR2 FYEKMQ (reference sequence). In DNA form, the CDR3 reads TGTGCCAGCAGCCTCTACAGGGGAACCTACGAGCAGTTCTTC. This sequence encodes CASSLYRGTYEQFF. The full variable domain, its missing parts supplied by reference TRBV13 and TRBJ2-1, is AAGVIQSPRHLIKEKRETATLKCYPIPRHDTVYWYQQGPGQDPQFLISFYEKMQSDKGSIPDRFSAQQFSDYHSELNMSSLELGDSALYFCASSLYRGTYEQFFGPGTRLTVL.

This chain links TRBV20-1 with TRBJ2-1, with 8 bases matching TRBD2. Trimming took 4 bases from V and 0 from J; bases not matched to a gene: 5. The CDR3 length is 15 residues. From germline, CDR1 is DFQATT and CDR2 SNEGSKA (reference sequence). The CDR3 DNA reads as TGCAGTGCTAACCCCAGCGGGAGCTCCTACAATGAGCAGTTCTTC. Protein sequence: CSANPSGSSYNEQFF.

The chain joins TRBV7-6 to TRBJ2-3; D remains ambiguous. CDR3 size: 16 residues. The V end lost 5 bases, the J end lost 0 bases, and 15 bases lay between the germline ends. From germline, CDR1 is SGHVS and CDR2 FNYEAQ. The CDR3 here is CASSRVGRSSTDTQYF. CDR3 coding DNA: TGTGCCAGCAGCCGAGTGGGAAGATCTAGCACAGATACGCAGTATTTT. The full variable domain, completed using reference TRBV7-6 and TRBJ2-3, is GAGVSQSPRYKVTKRGQDVALRCDPISGHVSLYWYRQALGQGPEFLTYFNYEAQQDKSGLPNDRFSAERPEGSISTLTIQRTEQRDSAMYRCASSRVGRSSTDTQYFGPGTRLTVL.

A few counts support this clonotype. The chain recombines TRBV7-2 with TRBJ2-1, with 11 bases identical to TRBD2. CDR1 and CDR2 (germline): SGHTA, FQGNSA. Unmatched junction bases numbered 6, after V lost 10 bases and J lost 4 bases. The length of the CDR3 is 14 residues. The CDR3 spells CAITSSGGYNEQFF. The CDR3 DNA sequence: TGTGCCATTACTTCTAGCGGGGGGTACAATGAGCAGTTCTTC.

This clonotype turned up a few times. The J gene is TRBJ2-7, the V gene TRBV7-9; 8 bases agree with TRBD1. From germline, CDR1 is SEHNR and CDR2 FQNEAQ (reference sequence). The V gene end was trimmed by 3 bases and the J gene end by 1 base; junction bases not matched to a gene: 5. The length of the CDR3 is 15 residues. The DNA for the CDR3 is TGTGCCAGCAGCTTTGACGGACAGGGTTCCTACGAGCAGTACTTC. This gives the protein CASSFDGQGSYEQYF.

This chain links TRBV29-1 with TRBJ1-2; 11 nucleotides align to TRBD1. Germline V gives CDR1 SQVTM, CDR2 ANQGSEA. V shed 0 bases and J 7 bases; nucleotides not matched to a gene: 7. CDR3 length: 15 residues. The CDR3 is CSVEDWDRGVIGYTF. CDR3 DNA: TGCAGCGTTGAAGATTGGGACAGGGGGGTGATTGGCTACACCTTC.